Below, one T cell receptor beta chain is given with its context. Its matching antigen is unknown. The sample has other DNA sequences that encode this CDR3 too. The data were taken from a study of shared clonotypes between healthy human individuals. In the study overall: Each donor's CD4 naive and CD4 memory cells filled three plates apiece, CD8 naive two, and CD8 memory one. Study-level results: Memory subsets generally showed lower estimated richness than naive subsets.

Negatively enriched CD4+ T cells were divided by CD45RA into naive and memory. Only in-frame clones appear in the TCRdb table, and some are missing; sequencing was by immunoSEQ multiplex PCR. This sample has roughly 2 million clones, with under 97% found just once. Per germline, CDR1 SQVTM and CDR2 ANQGSEA. The CDR3 has 12 residues. Trimming pared 4 bases from V and 1 base from J, leaving 8 bases between. Material for sequencing was naive CD4+ T cells sorted from blood. Subset noted: CD45RA+ positively selected. The V gene is TRBV29-1, the J gene TRBJ2-7; D is unclear. This TCR was sampled from a man aged 18 to 35 in good health. The DNA of the CDR3 is TGCAGCGTTGGGGCCAGTTCCTACGAGCAGTACTTC. Amino acids: CSVGASSYEQYF.